This T cell receptor (beta chain) was found in a study of blood T cell repertoires in COVID-19. Study information: Samples taken during acute and convalescent COVID-19 were collected in the United States, Italy and Spain. T cells, B-cell-depleted T cells, or PBMCs supplied cDNA or gDNA.

Original data processing: Scientists estimated how many nucleated cells there were by amplifying reference gene primers. Some clones are missing from TCRdb's copy, which holds only in-frame ones; the method was immunoSEQ multiplex PCR. The V and J calls and clone size were taken over from that table, and D and trimming were inferred from the DNA. The table records approximately 210,000 clones, roughly 80% of them present only once. The V end was cut by 6 bases, the J end by 4 bases, with 6 bases between. The CDR3 has 11 amino acids. Germline V gene lookup returns CDR1 SGHAT and CDR2 FQNNGV. Sequenced input: peripheral blood. This receptor was obtained from a human donor in a cohort sampled during active COVID-19. The V and J genes are TRBV11-2 and TRBJ1-2; no reliable D call. The CDR3 spells CASRQVYGYTF. In DNA, the CDR3 is TGTGCCAGCAGGCAGGTCTATGGCTACACCTTC.